Sequencing of this T cell receptor beta chain was carried out in a study of cytomegalovirus exposure and HLA in healthy donors. A note on this clone: Antigen unknown.

In germline, CDR1 is SEHNR, CDR2 FQNEAQ (reference sequence). The germline V and J ends were trimmed by 3 bases and 3 bases, with 9 bases remaining between them. The CDR3 is made up of 14 amino acids. 13 Jbeta primers and 60 Vbeta primers were used for the PCR. Profiled with immunoSEQ multiplex PCR; TCRdb holds only in-frame clones, not every one. This table has tens of thousands of clones, about 80% appearing once. General study points: Earlier results showed most TCR beta V segments being productive about 87% or about 30% of the time. Several of the most significant clusters appeared, in a later analysis, to be linked to common viral pathogens.

Healthy bone marrow donors formed the donor group. Sampled while nominally healthy, donors likely had unrecorded immune exposures. This sequence originates from a middle-aged man in good health and CMV-seronegative. V usage is TRBV7-9 and J usage is TRBJ2-1; D is perhaps TRBD1 (5 bases). Material: PBMCs. CDR3 nucleotide sequence: TGTGCCAGCAGCTTCCCGGACAACTACAATGAGCAGTTCTTC. It encodes CASSFPDNYNEQFF.